This T cell receptor beta chain was documented in a study of shared clonotypes between healthy human individuals. Turning to the study itself: Participating donors consisted of a couple of women and a few men aged 18 to 49.

Concerning this clone: Its target is not known.

Study observations and caveats: Few donors limited the genetic and exposure-history diversity represented. Non-shared clonotypes had lower generation probabilities than those shared by all four donors.

The CDR3 is 15 amino acids. Looked up from germline, CDR1 is SGHDT and CDR2 is YYEEEE. V lost 4 bases, J lost 1 base, and 14 bases lay in between. Naive CD8 cells lacked CD45RO, underwent positive selection for CCR7 and left out terminally differentiated effector memory CD45RA+ cells. Assay: immunoSEQ multiplex PCR; the TCRdb copy retains only in-frame clones and omits some. The table has 2 million or so clones, just under 95% seen once. The rearrangement joins TRBV5-6 to TRBJ1-1; a possible D gene is TRBD1 (5 bases). The sample comprised naive CD8+ T cells sorted from blood. This clonotype was obtained from a young man in good health. The CDR3 here is CASSGSGWGNTEAFF. The CDR3 DNA reads TGTGCCAGCAGCGGATCAGGGTGGGGGAACACTGAAGCTTTCTTT.